This T cell receptor (beta chain) is from a study of T cell responses to AZD1222 COVID-19 vaccine. The data were produced by immunoSEQ multiplex PCR, yet TCRdb's version contains in-frame clones alone and is incomplete. Of approximately 100,000 clones listed, about 90% are singletons. Study-wide results and caveats: Reportedly, nearly half of unique spike TCRs recognized epitopes outside B.1.351/B.1.1.7 mutations.

As to this clone: The antigen is undetermined.

The TCR sequence derives from an adult in good health. This specimen consisted of peripheral blood, obtained on day 0 of AZD1222 vaccination.

The CDR3 coding sequence is TGTGCCAGCAGTACGGGCCTACCCTACGAGCAGTACTTC. Its translation: CASSTGLPYEQYF. This rearrangement joins TRBV2 to TRBJ2-7; D gene ambiguous. The CDR3 has 13 residues. V lost 5 bases to trimming and J lost 2 bases, with 10 bases between them. The V gene's germline CDR1 is SNHLY and CDR2 FYNNEI.